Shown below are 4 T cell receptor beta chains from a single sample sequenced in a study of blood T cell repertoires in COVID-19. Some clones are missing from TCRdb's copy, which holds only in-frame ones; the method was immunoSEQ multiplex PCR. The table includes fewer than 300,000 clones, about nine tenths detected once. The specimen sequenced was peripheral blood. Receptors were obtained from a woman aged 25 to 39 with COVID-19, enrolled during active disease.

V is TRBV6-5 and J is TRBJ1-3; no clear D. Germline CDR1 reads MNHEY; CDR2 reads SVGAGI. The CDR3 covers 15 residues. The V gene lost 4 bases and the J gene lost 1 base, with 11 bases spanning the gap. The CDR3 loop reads CASSLEGRSGNTIYF. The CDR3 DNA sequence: TGTGCCAGCAGTTTGGAGGGAAGGTCTGGAAACACCATATATTTT.

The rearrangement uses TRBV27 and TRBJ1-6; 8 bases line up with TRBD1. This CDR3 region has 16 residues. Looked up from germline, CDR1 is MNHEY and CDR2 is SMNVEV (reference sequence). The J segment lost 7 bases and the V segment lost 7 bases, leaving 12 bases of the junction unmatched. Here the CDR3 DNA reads TGTGCCAGCATACCTTCGGGACAGGTTCGGAATTCACCCCTCCACTTT. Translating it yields CASIPSGQVRNSPLHF.

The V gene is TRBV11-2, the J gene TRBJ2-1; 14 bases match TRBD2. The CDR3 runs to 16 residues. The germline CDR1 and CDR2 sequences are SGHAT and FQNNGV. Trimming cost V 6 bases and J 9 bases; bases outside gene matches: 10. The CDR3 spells CASRPTSGRERREQFF. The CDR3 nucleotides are TGTGCCAGCAGGCCGACTAGCGGGAGGGAGAGACGTGAGCAGTTCTTC. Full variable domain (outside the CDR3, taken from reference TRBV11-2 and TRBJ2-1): EAGVAQSPRYKIIEKRQSVAFWCNPISGHATLYWYQQILGQGPKLLIQFQNNGVVDDSQLPKDRFSAERLKGVDSTLKIQPAKLEDSAVYLCASRPTSGRERREQFFGPGTRLTVL.

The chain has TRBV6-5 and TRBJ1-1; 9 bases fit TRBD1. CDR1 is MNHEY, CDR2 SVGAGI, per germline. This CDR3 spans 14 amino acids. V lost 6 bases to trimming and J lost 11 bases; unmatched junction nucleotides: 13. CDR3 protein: CASRRGPGQGGAFF. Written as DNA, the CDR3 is TGTGCCAGCAGGCGAGGCCCGGGACAGGGAGGCGCTTTCTTT.